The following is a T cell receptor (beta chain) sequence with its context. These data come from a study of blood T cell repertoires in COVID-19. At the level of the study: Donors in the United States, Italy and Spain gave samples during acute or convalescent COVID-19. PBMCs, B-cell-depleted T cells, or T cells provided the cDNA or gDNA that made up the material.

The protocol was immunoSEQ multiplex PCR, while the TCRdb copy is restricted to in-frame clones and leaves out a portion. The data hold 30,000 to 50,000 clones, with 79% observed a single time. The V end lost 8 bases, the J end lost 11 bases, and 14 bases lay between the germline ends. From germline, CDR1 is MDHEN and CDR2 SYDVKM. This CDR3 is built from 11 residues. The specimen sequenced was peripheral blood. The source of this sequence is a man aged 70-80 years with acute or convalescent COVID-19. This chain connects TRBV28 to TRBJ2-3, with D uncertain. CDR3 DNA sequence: TGTGCCAGCGGGCCTATTCATAAGCAGTATTTT. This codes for CASGPIHKQYF.